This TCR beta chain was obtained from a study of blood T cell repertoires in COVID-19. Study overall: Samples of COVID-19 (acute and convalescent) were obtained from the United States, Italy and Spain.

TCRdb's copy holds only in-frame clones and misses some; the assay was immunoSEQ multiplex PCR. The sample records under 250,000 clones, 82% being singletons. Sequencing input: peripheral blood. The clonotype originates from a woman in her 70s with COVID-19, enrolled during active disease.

The CDR3 DNA follows: TGTGCCAGCAGCCCAGGGGTCGGCCGAGGGGTTGGTGAGCAGTTCTTC. Protein product: CASSPGVGRGVGEQFF. The J gene is TRBJ2-1, the V gene TRBV14; perhaps TRBD1 as D (6 bases). Germline V gene lookup returns CDR1 SGHDN and CDR2 FVKESK. Between the trimmed V and J ends, which lost 4 bases and 9 bases, there was a span of 22 bases. CDR3 size: 16 residues.